These T cell receptor beta chains were read from a single sample in a study of T-cell reconstitution after alpha-beta-depleted transplantation in children. TCRdb ran MiXCR on the PCR reads and lists one entry per CDR3 protein. The table has 500,000 to 750,000 distinct CDR3 sequences, around 27% seen once; the top ten hold around a third. The specimen was PBMCs, collected before TCRalphabeta/CD19-depleted stem cell transplant. The source of these receptors is a boy under two years old with Wiskott-Aldrich syndrome, due to receive a stem cell transplant. Each CDR3 is given with its conserved first and last residue. The order of the fields is V gene, D gene, J gene, clone size, CDR3 protein. A D gene is named only where the DNA matches it firmly. Some rows have no size entry. The others give once, few or many, or a class for an expanded clone.

>TRBV29-1|-|TRBJ2-3|few
CSVAAPSTDTQYF
>TRBV4-1|-|TRBJ2-1|-
CASSLYRSSYNEQFF
>TRBV5-1|-|TRBJ1-1|few
CASSLVPWGFMNTEAFF
>TRBV15|-|TRBJ2-3|few
CATSKDPGRSTDTQYF
>TRBV15|-|TRBJ2-1|-
CATSRAGVINEQFF
>TRBV20-1|-|TRBJ2-5|-
CSADAPMAETQYF
>TRBV6-1|-|TRBJ2-7|-
CASRGLDSVDYEQYF
>TRBV3-1|-|TRBJ2-5|few
CASSQSDQGETQYF
>TRBV2|TRBD1|TRBJ2-3|few
CASRPTGDRTDTQYF
>TRBV5-1|-|TRBJ2-1|-
CASSPDRPSPNEQFF
>TRBV18|TRBD1|TRBJ2-7|-
CASSRKQGAYEQYF
>TRBV7-8|-|TRBJ1-4|-
CASSVLGSGEKLFF
>TRBV18|-|TRBJ2-3|-
CASSPLPSETDTQYF
>TRBV5-1|-|TRBJ1-5|-
CASSLVAGDRQPQHF
>TRBV14|-|TRBJ2-7|-
CASTQVQGGSYEQYF
>TRBV7-9|-|TRBJ1-1|-
CASSSNKNTEAFF
>TRBV7-2|-|TRBJ1-1|-
CASSSRSGGNTEAFF
>TRBV5-1|-|TRBJ1-4|-
CASSPSNEKLFF
>TRBV6-1|-|TRBJ2-7|few
CASSREDRPAYEQYF
>TRBV10-3|-|TRBJ1-4|-
CAISVGANEKLFF
>TRBV9|-|TRBJ2-6|-
CASSVVSGLPVRANVLTF
>TRBV20-1|-|TRBJ1-2|-
CSASAGYGYTF
>TRBV7-7|TRBD2|TRBJ2-1|few
CAIAGGPFNEQFF
>TRBV5-1|-|TRBJ2-2|-
CASSSGTWTGELFF
>TRBV19|-|TRBJ2-3|few
CASSMRETDTQYF
>TRBV4-1|-|TRBJ1-4|few
CASSQAREKLFF
>TRBV7-9|TRBD1|TRBJ2-1|few
CASSPRDRVGGRLSYNEQFF
>TRBV7-2|TRBD1|TRBJ1-3|-
CASSRQGTGNTIYF
>TRBV7-9|-|TRBJ1-1|few
CASSRPGGGNTEAFF
>TRBV27|-|TRBJ1-6|-
CASSYMGGKQSYNSPLHF
>TRBV11-2|TRBD1|TRBJ2-7|few
CASSLQTGQTHYEQYF
>TRBV5-6|TRBD1|TRBJ1-1|-
CASSRRTGAKRHTEAFF
>TRBV5-1|TRBD2|TRBJ2-5|-
CASSFMAGEGQETQYF
>TRBV20-1|-|TRBJ1-1|-
CSARGAGQGWTEAFF
>TRBV4-1|-|TRBJ2-1|few
CASSQGLVYNEQFF
>TRBV2|TRBD2|TRBJ2-1|-
CASSEWGLAGDNEQFF
>TRBV5-1|-|TRBJ2-6|-
CASSLLLSGANVLTF